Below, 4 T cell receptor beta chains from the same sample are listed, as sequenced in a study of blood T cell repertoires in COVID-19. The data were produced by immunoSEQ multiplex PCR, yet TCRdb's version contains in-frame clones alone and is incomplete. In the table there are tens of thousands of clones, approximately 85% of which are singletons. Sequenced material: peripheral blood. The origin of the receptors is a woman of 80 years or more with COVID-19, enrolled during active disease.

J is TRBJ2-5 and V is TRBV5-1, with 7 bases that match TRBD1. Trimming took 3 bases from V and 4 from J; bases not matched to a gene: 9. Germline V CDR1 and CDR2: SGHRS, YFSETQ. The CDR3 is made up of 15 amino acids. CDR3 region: CASSWAKGAGETQYF. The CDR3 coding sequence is TGCGCCAGCAGCTGGGCTAAGGGGGCGGGAGAGACCCAGTACTTC.

CDR3 in DNA: TGTGCCAGCAGTGCATATGGGACTAGCGGGGGCCTCCACACAGATACGCAGTATTTT. Translated, it gives CASSAYGTSGGLHTDTQYF. The chain employs TRBV6-1 and TRBJ2-3, with 14 bases fitting TRBD2. CDR1 MNHNS and CDR2 SASEGT come from the germline V gene. The CDR3 has 19 residues. Trimming cost V 4 bases and J 2 bases; bases outside gene matches: 11.

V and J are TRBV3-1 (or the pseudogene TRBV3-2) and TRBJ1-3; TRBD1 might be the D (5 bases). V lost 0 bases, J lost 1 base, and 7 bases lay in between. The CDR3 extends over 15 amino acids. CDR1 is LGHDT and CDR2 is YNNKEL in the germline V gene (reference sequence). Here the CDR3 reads CASSQDSGSGNTIYF. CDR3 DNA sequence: TGTGCCAGCAGCCAAGATTCAGGGTCTGGAAACACCATATATTTT.

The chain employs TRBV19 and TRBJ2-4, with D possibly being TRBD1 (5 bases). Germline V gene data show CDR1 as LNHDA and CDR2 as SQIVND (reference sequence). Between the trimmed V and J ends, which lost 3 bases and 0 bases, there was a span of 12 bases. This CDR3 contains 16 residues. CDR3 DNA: TGTGCCAGTAGTATCCGGACATCCCTAGCCAAAAACATTCAGTACTTC. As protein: CASSIRTSLAKNIQYF.